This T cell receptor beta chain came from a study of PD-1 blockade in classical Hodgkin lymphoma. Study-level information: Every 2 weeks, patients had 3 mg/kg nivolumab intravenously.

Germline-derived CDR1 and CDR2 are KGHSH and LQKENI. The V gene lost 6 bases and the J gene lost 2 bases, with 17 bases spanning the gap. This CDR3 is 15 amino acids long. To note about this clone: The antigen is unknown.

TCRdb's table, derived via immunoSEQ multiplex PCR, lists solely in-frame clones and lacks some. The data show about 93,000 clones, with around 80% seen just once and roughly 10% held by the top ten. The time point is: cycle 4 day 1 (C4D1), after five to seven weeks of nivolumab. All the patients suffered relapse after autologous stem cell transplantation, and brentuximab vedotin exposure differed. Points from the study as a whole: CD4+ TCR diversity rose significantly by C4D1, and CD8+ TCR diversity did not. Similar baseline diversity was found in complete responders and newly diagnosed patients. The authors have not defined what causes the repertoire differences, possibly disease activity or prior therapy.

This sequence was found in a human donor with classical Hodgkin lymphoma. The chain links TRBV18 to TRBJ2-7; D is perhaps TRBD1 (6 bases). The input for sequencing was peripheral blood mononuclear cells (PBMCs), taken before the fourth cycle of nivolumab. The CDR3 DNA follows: TGTGCCAGCTCTCCAAACAGGGATTTTGCCTACGAGCAGTACTTC. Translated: CASSPNRDFAYEQYF.